These T cell receptor beta chains were read from a single sample in a study of cytomegalovirus exposure and HLA in healthy donors. Profiled with immunoSEQ multiplex PCR; TCRdb holds only in-frame clones, not every one. The table includes about 200,000 clones, roughly 84% detected once. Sequencing was carried out using PBMCs. The receptor set was obtained from a woman aged 18-30 years in good health and CMV-seropositive. The CDR3 runs from the conserved cysteine through the conserved F or W. Fields, in order: clone size, V gene, D gene, J gene, CDR3 protein, CDR3 DNA. D genes are given only for firm matches. Not every row has a clone size; where given, it reads once, few, many or a size class.

size: .
V: TRBV7-6
D: .
J: TRBJ2-7
CDR3: CASSLGERMGSYEQYF
DNA: TGTGCCAGCAGCTTAGGAGAGCGGATGGGCTCCTACGAGCAGTACTTC

size: .
V: TRBV4-2
D: .
J: TRBJ2-7
CDR3: CASSQAENRGGLGYEQYF
DNA: TGTGCCAGCAGCCAAGCCGAGAACAGGGGGGGATTAGGCTACGAGCAGTACTTC

size: .
V: TRBV5-1
D: .
J: TRBJ2-2
CDR3: CASSLDRKDTGELFF
DNA: TGCGCCAGCAGCTTGGACAGGAAAGACACCGGGGAGCTGTTTTTT

size: .
V: TRBV28
D: TRBD2
J: TRBJ2-1
CDR3: CASSLWASGFYNEQFF
DNA: TGTGCCAGCAGTTTATGGGCTAGCGGGTTTTACAATGAGCAGTTCTTC

size: .
V: TRBV30
D: .
J: TRBJ1-4
CDR3: CAWSGGKLFF
DNA: TGTGCCTGGAGTGGCGGAAAACTGTTTTTT

size: .
V: TRBV6-5
D: TRBD2
J: TRBJ2-1
CDR3: CASTAPTSGLGAQFF
DNA: TGTGCCAGCACCGCGCCGACTAGCGGTTTAGGGGCGCAGTTCTTC

size: .
V: TRBV7-9
D: .
J: TRBJ2-1
CDR3: CASSLSYSGTNEQFF
DNA: TGTGCCAGCAGCTTAAGCTACTCAGGTACGAATGAGCAGTTCTTC

size: .
V: TRBV6-6
D: TRBD1
J: TRBJ1-1
CDR3: CASSPTRTGANTEAFF
DNA: TGTGCCAGCAGTCCTACCCGGACAGGGGCAAACACTGAAGCTTTCTTT

size: .
V: TRBV11-2
D: .
J: TRBJ2-1
CDR3: CASSPAVGAYNEQFF
DNA: TGTGCCAGCTCTCCAGCGGTGGGGGCTTACAATGAGCAGTTCTTC

size: few
V: TRBV27
D: TRBD1
J: TRBJ2-7
CDR3: CASRLTGAYEQYF
DNA: TGTGCCAGCAGACTGACAGGGGCCTACGAGCAGTACTTC

size: .
V: TRBV5-6
D: TRBD1
J: TRBJ1-1
CDR3: CASSLGTDRNTEAFF
DNA: TGTGCCAGCAGCCTGGGGACAGATCGCAACACTGAAGCTTTCTTT

size: once
V: TRBV30
D: TRBD1
J: TRBJ1-1
CDR3: CAWSKEQGAQHEAFF
DNA: TGTGCCTGGAGTAAGGAACAGGGGGCGCAACATGAAGCTTTCTTT

size: .
V: TRBV14
D: TRBD1
J: TRBJ1-2
CDR3: CASSHFTGDTGGYTF
DNA: TGTGCCAGCAGCCATTTCACAGGGGATACGGGAGGCTACACCTTC

size: .
V: TRBV10-2
D: .
J: TRBJ2-7
CDR3: CASSESPISSYEQYF
DNA: TGCGCCAGCAGTGAGTCGCCTATTAGCTCCTACGAGCAGTACTTC

size: few
V: TRBV2
D: .
J: TRBJ1-5
CDR3: CASRRGYSNQPQHF
DNA: TGTGCCAGCAGGAGGGGGTATAGCAATCAGCCCCAGCATTTT

size: .
V: TRBV30
D: TRBD1
J: TRBJ2-5
CDR3: CAWSVRNIGQGGETQYF
DNA: TGTGCCTGGAGTGTACGGAATATAGGACAGGGGGGAGAGACCCAGTACTTC

size: .
V: TRBV11-2
D: .
J: TRBJ2-7
CDR3: CASSFFRGSSYEQYF
DNA: TGTGCCAGCAGCTTTTTCCGGGGTAGCTCCTACGAGCAGTACTTC